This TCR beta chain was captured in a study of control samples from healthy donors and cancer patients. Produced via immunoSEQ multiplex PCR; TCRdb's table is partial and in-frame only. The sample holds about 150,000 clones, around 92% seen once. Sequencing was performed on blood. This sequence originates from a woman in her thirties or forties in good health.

CDR3 sequence: CASSLSAPRGNQPQHF. CDR3 DNA sequence: TGTGCCAGCAGCTTGAGCGCCCCCAGGGGCAATCAGCCCCAGCATTTT. This rearrangement joins TRBV5-5 to TRBJ1-5; D is possibly TRBD1 (5 bases). This CDR3 is 16 amino acids long. V lost 1 base, J lost 2 bases, and 13 bases lay in between. Germline V gene lookup returns CDR1 SGHKS and CDR2 YYEKEE (reference sequence).